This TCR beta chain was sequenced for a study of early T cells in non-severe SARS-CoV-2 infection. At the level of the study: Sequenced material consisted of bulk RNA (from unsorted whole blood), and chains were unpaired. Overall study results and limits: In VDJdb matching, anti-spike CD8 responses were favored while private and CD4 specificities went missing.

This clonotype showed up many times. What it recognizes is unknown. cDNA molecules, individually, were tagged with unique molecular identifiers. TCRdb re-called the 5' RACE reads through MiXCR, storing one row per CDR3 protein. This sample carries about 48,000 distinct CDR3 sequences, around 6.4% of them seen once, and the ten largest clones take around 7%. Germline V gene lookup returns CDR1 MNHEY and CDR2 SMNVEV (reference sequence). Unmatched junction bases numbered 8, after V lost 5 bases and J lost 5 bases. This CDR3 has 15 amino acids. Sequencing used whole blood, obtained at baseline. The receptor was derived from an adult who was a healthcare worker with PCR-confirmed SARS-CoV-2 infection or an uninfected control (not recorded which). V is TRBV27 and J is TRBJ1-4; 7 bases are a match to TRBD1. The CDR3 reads CASSPGDRVNEKLFF. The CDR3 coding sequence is TGTGCCAGCAGTCCGGGGGACAGAGTCAATGAAAAACTGTTTTTT. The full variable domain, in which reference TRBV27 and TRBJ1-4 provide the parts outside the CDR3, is EAQVTQNPRYLITVTGKKLTVTCSQNMNHEYMSWYRQDPGLGLRQIYYSMNVEVTDKGDVPEGYKVSRKEKRNFPLILESPSPNQTSLYFCASSPGDRVNEKLFFGSGTQLSVL.